This paragraph reports one T cell receptor beta chain. The target antigen is unknown. These data are taken from a study of blood T cells in healthy people across ages. General study findings and limits: Among T cells, TCR beta diversity per million cells dropped roughly linearly as age rose.

Per the germline V gene, CDR1 is DFQATT and CDR2 is SNEGSKA (reference sequence). The CDR3 length is 13 residues. V was shortened by 6 bases and J by 9 bases, with 18 bases between the two germline ends. Ranging in age from about 6 to 100, the donors were healthy Caucasian individuals from Russia. Isolation per sample recovered at least 7 million PBMCs. Next came a second PCR, run for roughly 7 to 12 cycles, which used a sample-barcoded 5' primer along with a J-beta primer mix. A 12-random-nucleotide template-switch adaptor tagged each cDNA molecule. TCRdb processed the 5' RACE reads anew with MiXCR; each CDR3 protein has one entry. The profile shows hundreds of thousands of distinct CDR3 sequences, 50% to 65% of them singletons.

J is TRBJ1-5 and V is TRBV20-1; D is ambiguous. The sequence was obtained from a man older than 75 in good health. The specimen sequenced was blood. CDR3 protein: CSASEGVGRPQHF. The CDR3, as DNA: TGCAGTGCATCAGAGGGCGTGGGTCGGCCCCAGCATTTT.